The sequence of this T cell receptor beta chain was determined in a study of PD-1 blockade in classical Hodgkin lymphoma. The junction had 2 bases not matched to a gene; V was cut back by 5 bases and J by 4 bases. This CDR3 is 13 amino acids long. Germline V lookup: CDR1 SGHTA, CDR2 FQGNSA. Profiled with immunoSEQ multiplex PCR; TCRdb holds only in-frame clones, not every one. This table holds 99,000 or so clones, roughly nine tenths found once. Time point specified: cycle 4 day 1 (C4D1), after less than 7 weeks of nivolumab. Every patient was affected by relapse after autologous stem cell transplantation, while exposure to brentuximab vedotin was not uniform.

The TCR sequence derives from a human donor with classical Hodgkin lymphoma. The chain employs TRBV7-2 and TRBJ1-3; the match to TRBD1 covers 7 bases. The material sequenced was peripheral blood mononuclear cells (PBMCs), taken before the fourth cycle of nivolumab. CDR3 region: CASSLGQGNTIYF. The CDR3 DNA follows: TGTGCCAGCAGCCTGGGACAGGGAAACACCATATATTTT. The full variable domain, rest sourced from reference TRBV7-2 and TRBJ1-3, is GAGVSQSPSNKVTEKGKDVELRCDPISGHTALYWYRQSLGQGLEFLIYFQGNSAPDKSGLPSDRFSAERTGGSVSTLTIQRTQQEDSAVYLCASSLGQGNTIYFGEGSWLTVV.